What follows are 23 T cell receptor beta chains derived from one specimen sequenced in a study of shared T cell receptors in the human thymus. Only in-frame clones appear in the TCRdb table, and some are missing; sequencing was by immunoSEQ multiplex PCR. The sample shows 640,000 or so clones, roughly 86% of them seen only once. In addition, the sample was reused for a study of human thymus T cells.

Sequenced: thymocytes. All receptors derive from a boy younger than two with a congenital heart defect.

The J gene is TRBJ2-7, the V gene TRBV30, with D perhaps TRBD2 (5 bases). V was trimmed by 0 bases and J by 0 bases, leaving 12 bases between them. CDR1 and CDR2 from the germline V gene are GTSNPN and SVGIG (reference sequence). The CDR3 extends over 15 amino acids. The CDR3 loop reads CAWSVRRTASYEQYF. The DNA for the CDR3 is TGTGCCTGGAGTGTACGGAGGACGGCCTCCTACGAGCAGTACTTC.

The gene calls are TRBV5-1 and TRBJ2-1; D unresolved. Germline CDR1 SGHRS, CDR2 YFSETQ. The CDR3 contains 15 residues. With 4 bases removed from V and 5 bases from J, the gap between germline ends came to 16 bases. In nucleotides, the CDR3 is TGCGCCAGCAGCACGTCCCATATTCAGGACAATGAGCAGTTCTTC. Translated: CASSTSHIQDNEQFF.

In nucleotides, the CDR3 is TGTGCCAGCAGTAGGAGACAGGGGATTTACACTGAAGCTTTCTTT. As protein: CASSRRQGIYTEAFF. This chain links TRBV6-5 with TRBJ1-1, with 8 nucleotides matching TRBD1. CDR1 is MNHEY and CDR2 is SVGAGI in the germline V gene. J lost 3 bases, V lost 5 bases, and 8 bases had no gene match. There are 15 residues in the CDR3.

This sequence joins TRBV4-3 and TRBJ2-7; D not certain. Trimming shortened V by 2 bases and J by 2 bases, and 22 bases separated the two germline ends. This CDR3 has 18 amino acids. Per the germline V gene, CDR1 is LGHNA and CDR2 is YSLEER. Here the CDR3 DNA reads TGCGCCAGCAGCCAACAACGCCCGAAACTCCAAATTCCCTACGAGCAGTACTTC. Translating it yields CASSQQRPKLQIPYEQYF.

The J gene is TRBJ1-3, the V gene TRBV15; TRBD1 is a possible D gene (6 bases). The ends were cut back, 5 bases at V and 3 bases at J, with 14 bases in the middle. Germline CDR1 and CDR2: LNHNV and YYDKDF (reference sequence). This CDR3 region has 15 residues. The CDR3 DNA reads TGTGCCACCAGCGCCCAGGACAGAGGTGGAAACACCATATATTTT. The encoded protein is CATSAQDRGGNTIYF.

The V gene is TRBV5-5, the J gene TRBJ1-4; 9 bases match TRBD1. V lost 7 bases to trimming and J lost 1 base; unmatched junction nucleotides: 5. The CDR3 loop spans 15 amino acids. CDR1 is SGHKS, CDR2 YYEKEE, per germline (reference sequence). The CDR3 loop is CASLGDRETNEKLFF. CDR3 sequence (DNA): TGTGCCAGCTTGGGGGACAGGGAAACTAATGAAAAACTGTTTTTT.

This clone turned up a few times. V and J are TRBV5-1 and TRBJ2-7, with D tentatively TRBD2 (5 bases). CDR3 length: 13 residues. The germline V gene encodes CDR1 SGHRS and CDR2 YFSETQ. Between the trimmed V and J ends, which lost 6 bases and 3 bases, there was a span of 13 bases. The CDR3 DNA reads TGCGCCAGCACGGACGGGAACGACTACGAGCAGTACTTC. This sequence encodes CASTDGNDYEQYF. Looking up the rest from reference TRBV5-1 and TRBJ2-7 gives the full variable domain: KAGVTQTPRYLIKTRGQQVTLSCSPISGHRSVSWYQQTPGQGLQFLFEYFSETQRNKGNFPGRFSGRQFSNSRSEMNVSTLELGDSALYLCASTDGNDYEQYFGPGTRLTVT.

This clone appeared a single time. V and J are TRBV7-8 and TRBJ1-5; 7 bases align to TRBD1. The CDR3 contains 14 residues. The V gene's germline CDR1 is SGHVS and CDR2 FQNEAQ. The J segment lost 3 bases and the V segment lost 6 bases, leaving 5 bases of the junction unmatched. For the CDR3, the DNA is TGTGCCAGCAGTTCGGACAGGAACAATCAGCCCCAGCATTTT. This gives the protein CASSSDRNNQPQHF.

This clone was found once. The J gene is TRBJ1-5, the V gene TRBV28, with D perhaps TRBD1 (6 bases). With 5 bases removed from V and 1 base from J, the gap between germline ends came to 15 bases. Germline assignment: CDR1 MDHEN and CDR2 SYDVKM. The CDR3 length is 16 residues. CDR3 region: CASSPRTESSNQPQHF. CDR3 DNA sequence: TGTGCCAGCAGTCCCCGGACAGAGTCCAGCAATCAGCCCCAGCATTTT.

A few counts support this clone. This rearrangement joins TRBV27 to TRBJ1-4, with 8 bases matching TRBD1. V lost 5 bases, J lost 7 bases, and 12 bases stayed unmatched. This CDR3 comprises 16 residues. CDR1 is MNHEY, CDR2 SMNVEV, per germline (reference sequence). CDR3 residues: CASSPWGTGGGEKLFF. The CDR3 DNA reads TGTGCCAGCAGTCCATGGGGTACAGGGGGAGGTGAAAAACTGTTTTTT.

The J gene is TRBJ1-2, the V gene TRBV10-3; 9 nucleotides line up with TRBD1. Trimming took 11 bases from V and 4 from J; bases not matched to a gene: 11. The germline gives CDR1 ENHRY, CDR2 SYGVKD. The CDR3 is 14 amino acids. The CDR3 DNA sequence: TGTGCCGTCTGGGGACAGGGACTTGCCTATGGCTACACCTTC. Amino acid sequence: CAVWGQGLAYGYTF.

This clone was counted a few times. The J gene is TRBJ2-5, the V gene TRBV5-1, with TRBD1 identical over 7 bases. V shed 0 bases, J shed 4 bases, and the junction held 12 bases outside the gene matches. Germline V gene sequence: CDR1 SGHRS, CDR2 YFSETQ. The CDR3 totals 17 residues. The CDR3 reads CASSLGRKTGCGETQYF. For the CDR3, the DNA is TGCGCCAGCAGCTTGGGCCGAAAGACAGGGTGTGGAGAGACCCAGTACTTC. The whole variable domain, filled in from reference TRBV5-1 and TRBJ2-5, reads KAGVTQTPRYLIKTRGQQVTLSCSPISGHRSVSWYQQTPGQGLQFLFEYFSETQRNKGNFPGRFSGRQFSNSRSEMNVSTLELGDSALYLCASSLGRKTGCGETQYFGPGTRLLVL.

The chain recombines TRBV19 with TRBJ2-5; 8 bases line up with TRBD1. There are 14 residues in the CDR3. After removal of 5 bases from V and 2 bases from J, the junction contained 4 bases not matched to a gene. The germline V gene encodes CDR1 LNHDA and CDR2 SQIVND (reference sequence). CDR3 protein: CASSPRDRQETQYF. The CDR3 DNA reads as TGTGCCAGTAGTCCCAGGGACAGGCAAGAGACCCAGTACTTC. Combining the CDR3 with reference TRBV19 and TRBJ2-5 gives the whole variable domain DGGITQSPKYLFRKEGQNVTLSCEQNLNHDAMYWYRQDPGQGLRLIYYSQIVNDFQKGDIAEGYSVSREKKESFPLTVTSAQKNPTAFYLCASSPRDRQETQYFGPGTRLLVL.

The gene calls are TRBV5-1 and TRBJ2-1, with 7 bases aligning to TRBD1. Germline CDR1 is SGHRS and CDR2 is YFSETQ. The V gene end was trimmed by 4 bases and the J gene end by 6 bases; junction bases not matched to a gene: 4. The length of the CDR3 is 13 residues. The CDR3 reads CASSQTGVNEQFF. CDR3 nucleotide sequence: TGCGCCAGCAGCCAAACAGGGGTCAATGAGCAGTTCTTC.

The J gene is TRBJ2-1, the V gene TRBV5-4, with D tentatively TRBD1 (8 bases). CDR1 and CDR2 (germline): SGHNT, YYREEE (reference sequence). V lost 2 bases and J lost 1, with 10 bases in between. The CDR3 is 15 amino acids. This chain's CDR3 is CASSLQGGSYNEQFF. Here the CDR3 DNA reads TGTGCCAGCAGCTTACAGGGGGGGTCCTACAATGAGCAGTTCTTC.

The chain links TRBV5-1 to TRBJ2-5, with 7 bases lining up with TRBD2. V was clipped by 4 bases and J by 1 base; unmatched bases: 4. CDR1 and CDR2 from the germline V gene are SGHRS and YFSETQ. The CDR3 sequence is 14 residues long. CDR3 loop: CASSLGGGQETQYF. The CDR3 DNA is TGCGCCAGCAGCCTGGGCGGGGGCCAAGAGACCCAGTACTTC.

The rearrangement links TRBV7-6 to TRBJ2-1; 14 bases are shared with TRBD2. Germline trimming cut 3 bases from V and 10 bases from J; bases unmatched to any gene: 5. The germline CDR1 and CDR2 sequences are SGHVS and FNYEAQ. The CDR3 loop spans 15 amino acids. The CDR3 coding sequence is TGTGCCAGCAGCTTGGGACTAGCGGGAGATGGGGAGCAGTTCTTC. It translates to CASSLGLAGDGEQFF.

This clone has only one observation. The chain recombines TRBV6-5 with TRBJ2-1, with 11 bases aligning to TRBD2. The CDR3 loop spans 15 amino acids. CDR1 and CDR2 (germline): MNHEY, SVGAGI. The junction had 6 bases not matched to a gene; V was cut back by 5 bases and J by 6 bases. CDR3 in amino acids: CASSLTSGRGNEQFF. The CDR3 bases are TGTGCCAGCAGTCTCACTAGCGGGAGAGGCAATGAGCAGTTCTTC.

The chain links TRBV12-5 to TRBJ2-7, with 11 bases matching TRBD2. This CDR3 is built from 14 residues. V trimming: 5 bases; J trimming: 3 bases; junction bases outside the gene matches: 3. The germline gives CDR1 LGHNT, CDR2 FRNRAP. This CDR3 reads CASGLSGRGYEQYF. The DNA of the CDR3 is TGTGCTAGTGGTCTTAGCGGGAGGGGCTACGAGCAGTACTTC.

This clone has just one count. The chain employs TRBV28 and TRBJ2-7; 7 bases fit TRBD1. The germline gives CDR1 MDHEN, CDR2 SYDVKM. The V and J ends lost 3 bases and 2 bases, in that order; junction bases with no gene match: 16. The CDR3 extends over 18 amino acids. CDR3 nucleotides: TGTGCCAGCAGTTTTCGCCCGCTCTCGACAGGGAAAGCCTACGAGCAGTACTTC. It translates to CASSFRPLSTGKAYEQYF.

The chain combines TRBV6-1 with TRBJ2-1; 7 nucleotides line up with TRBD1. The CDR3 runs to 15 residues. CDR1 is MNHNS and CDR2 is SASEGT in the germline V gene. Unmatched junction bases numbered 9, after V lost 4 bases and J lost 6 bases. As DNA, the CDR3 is TGTGCCAGCAGTGCTACAAGGGGGCAGGCCAATGAGCAGTTCTTC. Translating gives CASSATRGQANEQFF.

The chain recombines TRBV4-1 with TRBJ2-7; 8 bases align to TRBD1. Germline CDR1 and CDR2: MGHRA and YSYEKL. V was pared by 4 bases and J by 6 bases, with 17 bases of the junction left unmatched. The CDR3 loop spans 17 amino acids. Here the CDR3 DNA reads TGCGCCAGCAGCCCGACCCGCTCGGACAGGGTTGCTGGCGAGCAGTACTTC. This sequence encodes CASSPTRSDRVAGEQYF.

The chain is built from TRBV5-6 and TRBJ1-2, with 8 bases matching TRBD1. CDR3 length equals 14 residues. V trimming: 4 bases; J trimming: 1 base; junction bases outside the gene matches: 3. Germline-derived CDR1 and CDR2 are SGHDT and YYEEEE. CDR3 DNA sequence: TGTGCCAGCAGCCGAGGACAGGGTAACTATGGCTACACCTTC. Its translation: CASSRGQGNYGYTF.